The clone carrying this TCR beta chain has more than one count but fewer than ten. Its antigen is as yet unknown. TCRdb fed the 5' RACE reads into MiXCR, producing one record per CDR3 protein. The sample consists of some 300,000 distinct CDR3 sequences, roughly 9% of them appearing once. The data originate from a study of T cells after yellow fever vaccination. Overall study findings and caveats: Most clones from primary vaccination were detected again post-booster (just under 97% CD4, 88% CD8).

The junction had 10 bases not matched to a gene; V was cut back by 7 bases and J by 10 bases. The germline gives CDR1 MNHNY, CDR2 SVGAGI (reference sequence). The CDR3 sequence is 14 residues long. The source was CD4+ T cells sorted from PBMCs, collected 5 days after the yellow fever booster vaccination. The J gene is TRBJ1-6, the V gene TRBV6-6; 7 nucleotides align to TRBD1. The receptor's source is a man in his late teens or twenties who received the YFV17D yellow fever vaccine. The CDR3 bases are TGTGCCAGCACCCCGCAGCAGGGGGGATCACCCCTCCACTTT. This translates into CASTPQQGGSPLHF.